Here is one T cell receptor (beta chain) with its context. Its specificity is unknown. V was clipped by 6 bases and J by 6 bases, with 22 bases between them. The CDR3 extends over 16 amino acids. CDR1 and CDR2 (germline): SGHAT, FQNNGV. This sample stems from a study of response to subunit inactivated influenza vaccine. Study-wide points: The study's authors posited that every seasonal influenza vaccination enlists few new T cells.

TCRdb fed the RT-PCR reads into MiXCR, producing one record per CDR3 protein. The data hold roughly 570,000 distinct CDR3 sequences, with over 10% observed a single time. Specimen: PBMCs from blood, collected more than 35 days after vaccination. The chain combines TRBV11-2 with TRBJ2-3, with D perhaps TRBD2 (5 bases). This TCR came from a man aged 50 to 60 who received an inactivated influenza vaccine. CDR3 in amino acids: CASSHARGHRGDTQYF. CDR3 DNA: TGTGCCAGCAGTCACGCAAGAGGCCACAGAGGGGATACGCAGTATTTT.